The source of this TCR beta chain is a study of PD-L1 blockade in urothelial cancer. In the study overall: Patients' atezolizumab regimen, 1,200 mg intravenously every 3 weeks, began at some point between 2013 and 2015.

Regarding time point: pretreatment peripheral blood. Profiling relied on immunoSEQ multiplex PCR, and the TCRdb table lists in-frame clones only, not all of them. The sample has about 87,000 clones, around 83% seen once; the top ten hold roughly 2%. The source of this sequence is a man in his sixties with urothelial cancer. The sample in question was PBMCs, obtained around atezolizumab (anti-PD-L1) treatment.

The CDR3 DNA is TGCGCCAGCAGTTCGGGACTAGCGGGGAACAATGAGCAGTTCTTC. The encoded protein is CASSSGLAGNNEQFF. The rearrangement joins TRBV5-1 to TRBJ2-1, with 13 bases fitting TRBD2. The V gene's germline CDR1 is SGHRS and CDR2 YFSETQ. The CDR3 spans 15 residues. The V segment lost 5 bases and the J segment 5 bases; nucleotides outside the gene matches: 4. Full variable domain (missing parts from reference TRBV5-1 and TRBJ2-1): KAGVTQTPRYLIKTRGQQVTLSCSPISGHRSVSWYQQTPGQGLQFLFEYFSETQRNKGNFPGRFSGRQFSNSRSEMNVSTLELGDSALYLCASSSGLAGNNEQFFGPGTRLTVL.